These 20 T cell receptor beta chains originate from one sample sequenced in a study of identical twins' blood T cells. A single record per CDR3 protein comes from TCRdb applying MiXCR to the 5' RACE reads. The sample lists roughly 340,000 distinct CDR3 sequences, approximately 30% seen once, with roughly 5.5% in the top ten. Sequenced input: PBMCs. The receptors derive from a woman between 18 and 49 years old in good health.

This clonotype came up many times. The CDR3 spells CASFSKQETQYF. The CDR3 DNA reads TGTGCCAGCTTCAGTAAACAAGAGACCCAGTACTTC. The chain recombines TRBV3-1 with TRBJ2-5; no reliable D call. V was shortened by 8 bases and J by 2 bases, with 9 bases between the two germline ends. CDR1 LGHDT and CDR2 YNNKEL come from the germline V gene (reference sequence). The CDR3 loop spans 12 amino acids.

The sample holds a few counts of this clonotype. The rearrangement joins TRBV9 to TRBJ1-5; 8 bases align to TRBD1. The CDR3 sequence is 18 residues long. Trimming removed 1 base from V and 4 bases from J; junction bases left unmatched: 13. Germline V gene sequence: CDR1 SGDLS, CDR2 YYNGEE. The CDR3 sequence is CASSVRGGRGLKNQPQHF. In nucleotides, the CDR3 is TGTGCCAGCAGCGTACGAGGAGGCAGGGGGCTCAAAAATCAGCCCCAGCATTTT.

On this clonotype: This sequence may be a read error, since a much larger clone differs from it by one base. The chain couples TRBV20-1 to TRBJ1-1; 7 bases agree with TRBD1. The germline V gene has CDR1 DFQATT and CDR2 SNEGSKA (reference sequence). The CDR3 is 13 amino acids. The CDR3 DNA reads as TGCAGTGCTAGTCCAGGGGGGAACGCTGAAGCTTTCTTT. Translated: CSASPGGNAEAFF.

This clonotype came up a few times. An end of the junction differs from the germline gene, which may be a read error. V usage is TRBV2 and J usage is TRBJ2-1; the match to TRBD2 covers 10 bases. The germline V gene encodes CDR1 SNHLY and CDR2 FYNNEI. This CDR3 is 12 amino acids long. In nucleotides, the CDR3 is TGTGCCAGCAGGACTACTAGCGGGAACCCCCGCTTC. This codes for CASRTTSGNPRF.

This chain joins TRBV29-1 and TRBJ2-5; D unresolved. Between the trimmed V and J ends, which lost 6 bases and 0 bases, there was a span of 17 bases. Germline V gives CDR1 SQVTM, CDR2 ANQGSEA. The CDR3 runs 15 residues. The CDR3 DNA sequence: TGCAGCGTAGGGCAGTACCACGGGTACCAAGAGACCCAGTACTTC. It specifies CSVGQYHGYQETQYF. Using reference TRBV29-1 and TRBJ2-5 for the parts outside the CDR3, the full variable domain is SAVISQKPSRDICQRGTSLTIQCQVDSQVTMMFWYRQQPGQSLTLIATANQGSEATYESGFVIDKFPISRPNLTFSTLTVSNMSPEDSSIYLCSVGQYHGYQETQYFGPGTRLLVL.

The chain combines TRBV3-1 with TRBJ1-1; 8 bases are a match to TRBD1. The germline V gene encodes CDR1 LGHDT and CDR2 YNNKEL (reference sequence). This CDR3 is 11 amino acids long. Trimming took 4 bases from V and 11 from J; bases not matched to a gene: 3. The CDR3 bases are TGTGCCAGCAGCCTACAGGGGGTGGCTTTCTTT. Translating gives CASSLQGVAFF.

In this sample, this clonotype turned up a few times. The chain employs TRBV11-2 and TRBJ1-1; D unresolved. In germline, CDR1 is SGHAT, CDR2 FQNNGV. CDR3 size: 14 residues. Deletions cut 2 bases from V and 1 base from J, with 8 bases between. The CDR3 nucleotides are TGTGCCAGCAGCTTATCGGATTGGAACACTGAAGCTTTCTTT. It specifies CASSLSDWNTEAFF. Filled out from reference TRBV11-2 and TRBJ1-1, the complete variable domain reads EAGVAQSPRYKIIEKRQSVAFWCNPISGHATLYWYQQILGQGPKLLIQFQNNGVVDDSQLPKDRFSAERLKGVDSTLKIQPAKLEDSAVYLCASSLSDWNTEAFFGQGTRLTVV.

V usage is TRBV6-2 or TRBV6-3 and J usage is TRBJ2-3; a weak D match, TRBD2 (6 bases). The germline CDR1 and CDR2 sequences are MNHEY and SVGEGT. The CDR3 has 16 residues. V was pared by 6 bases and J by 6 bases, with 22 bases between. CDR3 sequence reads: CASSRYGIGSTDTQYF. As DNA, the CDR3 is TGTGCCAGCAGCCGTTACGGGATCGGGAGTACTGATACGCAGTATTTT.

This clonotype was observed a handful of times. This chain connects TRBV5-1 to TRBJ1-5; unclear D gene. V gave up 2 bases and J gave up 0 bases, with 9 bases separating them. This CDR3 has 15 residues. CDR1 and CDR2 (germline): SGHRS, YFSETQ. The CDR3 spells CASSLYRYSNQPQHF. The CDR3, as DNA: TGCGCCAGCAGCTTATACAGATATAGCAATCAGCCCCAGCATTTT.

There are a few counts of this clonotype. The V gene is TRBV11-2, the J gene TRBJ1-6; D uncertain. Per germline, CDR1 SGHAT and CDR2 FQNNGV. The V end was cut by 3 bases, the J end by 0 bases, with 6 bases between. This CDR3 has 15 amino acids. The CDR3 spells CASSFAGSYNSPLHF. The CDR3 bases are TGTGCCAGCAGCTTCGCCGGCTCCTATAATTCACCCCTCCACTTT.

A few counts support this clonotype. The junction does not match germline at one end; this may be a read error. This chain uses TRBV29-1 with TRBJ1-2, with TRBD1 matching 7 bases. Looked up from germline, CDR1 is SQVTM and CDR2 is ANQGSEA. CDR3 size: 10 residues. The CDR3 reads CNAADRIPVF. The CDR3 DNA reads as TGCAACGCTGCGGACAGGATTCCGGTGTTC.

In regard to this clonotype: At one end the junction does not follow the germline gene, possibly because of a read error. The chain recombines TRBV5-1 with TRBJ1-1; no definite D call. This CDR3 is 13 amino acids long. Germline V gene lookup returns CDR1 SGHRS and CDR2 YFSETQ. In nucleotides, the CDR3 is TGCGCCAGCAACTTGGCCTCCAACACTGAAGCTTTCTTT. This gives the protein CASNLASNTEAFF.

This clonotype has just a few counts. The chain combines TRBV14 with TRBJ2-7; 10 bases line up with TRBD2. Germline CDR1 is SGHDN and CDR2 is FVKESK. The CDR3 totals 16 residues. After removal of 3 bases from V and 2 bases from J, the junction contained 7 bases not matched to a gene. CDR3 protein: CASSHYLAGVTYEQYF. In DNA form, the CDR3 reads TGTGCCAGCAGCCACTATCTAGCGGGGGTTACCTACGAGCAGTACTTC.

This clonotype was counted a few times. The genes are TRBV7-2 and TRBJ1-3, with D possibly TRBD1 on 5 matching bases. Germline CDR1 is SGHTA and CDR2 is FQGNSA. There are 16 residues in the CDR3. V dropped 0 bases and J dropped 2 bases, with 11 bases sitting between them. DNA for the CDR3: TGTGCCAGCAGCTTAGCTCAAAGGGGCGCTGGAAACACCATATATTTT. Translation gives CASSLAQRGAGNTIYF.

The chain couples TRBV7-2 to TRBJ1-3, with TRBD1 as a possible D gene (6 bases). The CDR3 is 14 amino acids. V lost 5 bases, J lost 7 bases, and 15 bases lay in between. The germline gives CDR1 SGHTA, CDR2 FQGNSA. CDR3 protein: CASSPIPGGNTIYF. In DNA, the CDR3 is TGTGCCAGCAGCCCCATCCCGGGGGGCAACACCATATATTTT.

The CDR3 is CASTRTGSEKLFF. The CDR3 DNA is TGCGCCAGCACCAGGACAGGGAGTGAAAAACTGTTTTTT. The chain couples TRBV5-1 to TRBJ1-4; 8 nucleotides match TRBD1. The CDR3 contains 13 residues. The germline V gene has CDR1 SGHRS and CDR2 YFSETQ. Trimming removed 6 bases from V and 7 bases from J; junction bases left unmatched: 5.

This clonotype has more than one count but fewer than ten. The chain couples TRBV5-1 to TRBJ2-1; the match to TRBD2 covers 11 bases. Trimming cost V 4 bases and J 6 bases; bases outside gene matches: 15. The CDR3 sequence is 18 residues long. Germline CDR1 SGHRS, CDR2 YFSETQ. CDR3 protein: CASSLEAILAGGFNEQFF. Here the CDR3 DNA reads TGCGCCAGCAGCCTGGAGGCTATCCTAGCGGGAGGATTCAATGAGCAGTTCTTC.

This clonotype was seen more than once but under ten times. CDR3 region: CSARSTDRVNQPQHF. CDR3 nucleotide sequence: TGCAGTGCTAGATCAACAGACAGGGTAAATCAGCCCCAGCATTTT. The chain couples TRBV20-1 to TRBJ1-5; TRBD1 matches 7 bases. The CDR3 totals 15 residues. The germline CDR1 and CDR2 sequences are DFQATT and SNEGSKA (reference sequence). V lost 2 bases to trimming and J lost 4 bases; unmatched junction nucleotides: 8.

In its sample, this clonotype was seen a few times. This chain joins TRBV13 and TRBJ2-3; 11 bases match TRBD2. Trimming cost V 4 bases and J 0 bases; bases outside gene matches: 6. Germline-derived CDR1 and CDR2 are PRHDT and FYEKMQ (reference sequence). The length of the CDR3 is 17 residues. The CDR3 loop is CASSSRLAGTSTDTQYF. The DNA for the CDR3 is TGTGCCAGCAGCTCGAGACTAGCGGGGACTAGCACAGATACGCAGTATTTT.

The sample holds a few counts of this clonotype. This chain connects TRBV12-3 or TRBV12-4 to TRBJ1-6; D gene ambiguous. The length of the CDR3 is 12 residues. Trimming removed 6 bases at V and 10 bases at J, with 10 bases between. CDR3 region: CASSPRGSPLHF. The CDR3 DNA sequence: TGTGCCAGCAGCCCTCGGGGATCACCCCTCCACTTT.